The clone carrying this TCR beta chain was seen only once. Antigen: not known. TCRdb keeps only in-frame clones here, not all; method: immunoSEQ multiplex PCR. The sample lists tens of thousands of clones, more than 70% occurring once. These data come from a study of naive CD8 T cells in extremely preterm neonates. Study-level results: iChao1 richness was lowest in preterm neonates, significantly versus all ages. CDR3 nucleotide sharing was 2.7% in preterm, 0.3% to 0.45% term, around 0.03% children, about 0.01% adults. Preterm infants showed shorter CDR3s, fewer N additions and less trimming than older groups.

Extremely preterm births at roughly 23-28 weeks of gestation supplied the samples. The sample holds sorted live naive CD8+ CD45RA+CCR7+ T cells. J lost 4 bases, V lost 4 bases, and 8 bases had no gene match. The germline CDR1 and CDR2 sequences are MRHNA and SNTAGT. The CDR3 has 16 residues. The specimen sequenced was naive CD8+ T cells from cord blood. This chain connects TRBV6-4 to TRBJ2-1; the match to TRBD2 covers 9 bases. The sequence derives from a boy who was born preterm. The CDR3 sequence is CASSGIAGAPYNEQFF. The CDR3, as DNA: TGTGCCAGCAGTGGGATAGCGGGGGCCCCTTACAATGAGCAGTTCTTC.